This TCR beta chain was profiled in a study of brain T cells in children with intractable seizures. Study-wide results and limits: Clones missing pre-surgery may reflect undersampling of that blood sample. Only CDR3 sequence similarity suggested viral specificity, without known HCMV serostatus.

Note on this clone: Its antigen remains unknown.

Profiled with immunoSEQ multiplex PCR; TCRdb holds only in-frame clones, not every one. Among about 340,000 clones listed, 85% to 95% were seen once. The time point here: blood from clinic visit 5 months post-surgery; TSC patient then seizure free. Sequencing was limited to surgery cases with top T cell transcript signatures in brain tissue. Before surgery, patients took at least one anti-epileptic drug. CDR1 is SEHNR, CDR2 FQNEAQ, per germline (reference sequence). The CDR3 covers 12 residues. The V gene lost 2 bases and the J gene lost 4 bases, with 3 bases spanning the gap. This receptor was taken from a boy in the first two years of life with tuberous sclerosis and intractable seizures. Sequenced material: peripheral blood, taken less than 6 months after surgery. The V call is TRBV7-9, the J call TRBJ2-1; D gene uncertain. The CDR3: CASSLRYNEQFF. In nucleotides, the CDR3 is TGTGCCAGCAGCTTAAGGTACAATGAGCAGTTCTTC.